A selection of T cell receptor beta chains follows, all from one sample in a study of blood T cell repertoires in COVID-19. Profiled with immunoSEQ multiplex PCR; TCRdb holds only in-frame clones, not every one. This sample has over 85,000 clones, with around nine tenths found just once. Specimen: peripheral blood. The receptor set was obtained from a man in his sixties with acute or convalescent COVID-19. The CDR3 runs from the conserved cysteine through the conserved F or W. The D gene is left open where the match is weak. For some rows the clone size is stated as once, few or many, or as a class when expanded; others skip it.

v_call	j_call	d_call	clone_size	cdr3_nt	cdr3_aa
TRBV5-1	TRBJ1-2	TRBD1	-	TGCGCCAGCAGCCCGACAGGGGGTGGCTATGGCTACACCTTC	CASSPTGGGYGYTF
TRBV29-1	TRBJ2-4	TRBD1	-	TGCAGCGTTAGGACAGGGGGCAATTTAGCCAAAAACATTCAGTACTTC	CSVRTGGNLAKNIQYF
TRBV11-2	TRBJ2-3	-	-	TGTGCCAGCAGCTTAGTGACTGAAACAGATACGCAGTATTTT	CASSLVTETDTQYF
TRBV6-1	TRBJ2-1	TRBD2	-	TGTGCCAGCAGTGAAGTGGGGACTAGCGGGATCAGCTCCTACAATGAGCAGTTCTTC	CASSEVGTSGISSYNEQFF
TRBV30	TRBJ1-6	TRBD1	once	TGTGCCTGTGGGACAGGGGCTTCACCCCTCCACTTT	CACGTGASPLHF
TRBV5-1	TRBJ2-1	TRBD2	-	TGCGCCAGCAGAAGCGGCGGGAGTGTATACAATGAGCAGTTCTTC	CASRSGGSVYNEQFF
TRBV11-2	TRBJ1-2	-	-	TGTGCCAGCAGCTTAAAACAGGGAGGGGGCTACACCTTC	CASSLKQGGGYTF
TRBV27	TRBJ2-7	TRBD2	-	TGTGCCAGTGGTTATTCGGCTAGCGGGGGCTACGAGCAGTACTTC	CASGYSASGGYEQYF
TRBV6-1	TRBJ1-4	-	once	TGTGCCAGCAGTGATGGGGGAGCGGGTAATGAAAAACTGTTTTTT	CASSDGGAGNEKLFF
TRBV19	TRBJ2-7	-	-	TGTGCCAGTAGTAGAGAGCGCTCCTACGAGCAGTACTTC	CASSRERSYEQYF
TRBV12-3/TRBV12-4	TRBJ2-3	-	-	TGTGCCAGCAGCCTCCATAGCCCAGATACGCAGTATTTT	CASSLHSPDTQYF
TRBV2	TRBJ2-2	TRBD1	-	TGTGCCAGCAGGGGGACAACGACAGGGTTTCCCGGGGAGCTGTTTTTT	CASRGTTTGFPGELFF
TRBV30	TRBJ1-1	-	-	TGTGCGGCAGACAGTAACACTGAAGCTTTCTTT	CAADSNTEAFF
TRBV6-5	TRBJ2-5	-	once	TGTGCCAGCAGCACGACAGTCGGGCAGTACTTC	CASSTTVGQYF
TRBV28	TRBJ1-5	TRBD1	-	TGTGCCAGCATTACAGGGGAAAATCAGCCCCAGCATTTT	CASITGENQPQHF
TRBV30	TRBJ1-3	TRBD1	-	TGTGCCCGGCGAACAGGGGCGTCTGGAAACACCATATATTTT	CARRTGASGNTIYF
TRBV2	TRBJ1-5	TRBD1	few	TGTGCCAGCAGCGAGAATGGACAGGGTAACAATCAGCCCCAGCATTTT	CASSENGQGNNQPQHF
TRBV3-1/TRBV3-2	TRBJ1-1	TRBD1	-	TGTGCCAGCAGCCAAGAGACAGGGTGGAACACTGAAGCTTTCTTT	CASSQETGWNTEAFF
TRBV5-1	TRBJ2-4	-	-	TGCGCCAGCAGCCCGACAGGTTTTGCCAAAAACATTCAGTACTTC	CASSPTGFAKNIQYF
TRBV30	TRBJ1-1	TRBD1	once	TGTGCCTGGAGTCTGGCGGACAGGGGGCGATGGTCTGAAGCTTTCTTT	CAWSLADRGRWSEAFF
TRBV2	TRBJ1-1	-	few	TGTGCCAGCAGTGAAGGGGGTGGGGGCCCCGTTTCGAACACTGAAGCTTTCTTT	CASSEGGGGPVSNTEAFF
TRBV11-2	TRBJ2-5	TRBD1	-	TGTGCCAGCAGCTTAGACAGGGGGCAGGGAGAGACCCAGTACTTC	CASSLDRGQGETQYF
TRBV27	TRBJ1-5	-	-	TGTGCCAGCAGTCGGGGGACCAATCAGCCCCAGCATTTT	CASSRGTNQPQHF
TRBV11-1	TRBJ2-1	TRBD1	-	TGTGCCAGCAGCCAGAAGGACAGGGGCGACAATGAGCAGTTCTTC	CASSQKDRGDNEQFF
TRBV9	TRBJ1-5	-	-	TGTGCCAACGGCCGCACGCGAGGGGGGGGCGAGCCCCAGCATTTT	CANGRTRGGGEPQHF
TRBV27	TRBJ2-3	TRBD2	-	TGTGCCACTAGGGACTACACAGATACGCAGTATTTT	CATRDYTDTQYF
TRBV4-3	TRBJ1-1	TRBD1	-	TGCGCCAGCAGCCTTTTGGCGGCCGGGACAGGGAACACTGAAGCTTTCTTT	CASSLLAAGTGNTEAFF
TRBV13	TRBJ1-6	-	-	TGTGCCAGCAGCTTAGGCCAGAATTCACCCCTCCACTTT	CASSLGQNSPLHF
TRBV29-1	TRBJ2-7	TRBD1	-	TGCAGCGTAAAGACAGGGTCCTACGAGCAGTACTTC	CSVKTGSYEQYF
TRBV5-4	TRBJ2-1	-	-	TGTGCCAGCAGCCGGACAGTTCTTAGCTCCTACAATGAGCAGTTCTTC	CASSRTVLSSYNEQFF
TRBV11-2	TRBJ2-7	TRBD1	-	TGTGCCAGCAGCCAAGCAGGGGGCGAGCAGTACTTC	CASSQAGGEQYF
TRBV18	TRBJ1-1	-	-	TGTGCCAGCTCACCATTGGGGGGAAACACTGAAGCTTTCTTT	CASSPLGGNTEAFF
TRBV28	TRBJ2-7	TRBD1	-	TGTGCCAGCGAAGGGACAGGGGGCTACGAGCAGTACTTC	CASEGTGGYEQYF
TRBV30	TRBJ2-7	-	-	TGTGCCTGGACTAGCAGCAACTACGAGCAGTACTTC	CAWTSSNYEQYF
TRBV6-5	TRBJ1-1	-	-	TGTGCCAGCAGTTTCCGGGGGAACACTGAAGCTTTCTTT	CASSFRGNTEAFF
TRBV5-4	TRBJ2-2	-	-	TGTGCCAGCAGCTTTCGAGTAGGCCCAGGATACACCGGGGAGCTGTTTTTT	CASSFRVGPGYTGELFF
TRBV19	TRBJ2-5	TRBD1	-	TGTGCCAGCAGACAGGGCTCCCAAGAGACCCAGTACTTC	CASRQGSQETQYF
TRBV7-7	TRBJ2-5	-	-	TGTGCCAGCAGCTTAGACTCCGGTCAAGAGACCCAGTACTTC	CASSLDSGQETQYF
TRBV19	TRBJ1-1	TRBD1	-	TGTGCCAGTAAACGGACAGGGGGTACTGAAGCTTTCTTT	CASKRTGGTEAFF
TRBV4-1	TRBJ1-5	TRBD1	-	TGCGCCAGCAGCCAAGATCCCCAGGGACAGGGGAGGTATAGCAATCAGCCCCAGCATTTT	CASSQDPQGQGRYSNQPQHF
TRBV19	TRBJ1-2	-	-	TGTGCCAGTAGTATAGTGGCCACAGGATACTATGGCTACACCTTC	CASSIVATGYYGYTF
TRBV15	TRBJ2-1	TRBD1	-	TGTGCCACCAGCAGAGATCTCTCGCCTTGGACAGGGGACAATGAGCAGTTCTTC	CATSRDLSPWTGDNEQFF
TRBV7-8	TRBJ1-1	-	-	TGTGCCAGCAGCTTGGGAGTCGAGATAACTCTGGACACTGAAGCTTTCTTT	CASSLGVEITLDTEAFF
TRBV7-9	TRBJ2-7	TRBD1	few	TGTGCCAGCAGCGCCCTGACAGGGATCAACGAGCAGTACTTC	CASSALTGINEQYF
TRBV21-1	TRBJ2-3	-	-	TGTGCCAGCAGCAAAGCCGGTTCGACTCCTAGCACAGATACGCAGTATTTT	CASSKAGSTPSTDTQYF
TRBV30	TRBJ1-1	TRBD1	-	TGTGCCACAAAACAGGGGAGAGACACTGAAGCTTTCTTT	CATKQGRDTEAFF
TRBV5-1	TRBJ1-1	TRBD1	-	TGCGCCAGCAGCTTTGGAGACAGGGGGCTTGGGACTGAAGCTTTCTTT	CASSFGDRGLGTEAFF